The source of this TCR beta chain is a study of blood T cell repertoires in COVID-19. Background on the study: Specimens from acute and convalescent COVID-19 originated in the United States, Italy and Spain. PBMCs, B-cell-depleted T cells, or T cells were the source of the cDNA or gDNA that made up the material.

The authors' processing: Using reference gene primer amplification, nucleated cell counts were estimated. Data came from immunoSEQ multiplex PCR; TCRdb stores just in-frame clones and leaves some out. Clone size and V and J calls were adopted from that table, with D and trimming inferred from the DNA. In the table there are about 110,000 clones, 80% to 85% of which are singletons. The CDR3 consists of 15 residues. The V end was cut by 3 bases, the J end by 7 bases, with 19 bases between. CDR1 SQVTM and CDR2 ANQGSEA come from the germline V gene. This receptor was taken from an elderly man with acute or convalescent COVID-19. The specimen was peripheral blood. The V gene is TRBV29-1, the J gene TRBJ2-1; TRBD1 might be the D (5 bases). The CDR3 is CSVENLGALRNEQFF. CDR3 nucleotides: TGCAGCGTTGAGAATTTAGGGGCTTTGCGGAATGAGCAGTTCTTC.